This TCR beta chain was identified in a study of T cell responses to AZD1222 COVID-19 vaccine. Study-level findings and limits: Seropositive AZD1222 recipients at baseline numbered only 6 or 7.

The CDR3 has 16 residues. V was clipped by 0 bases and J by 7 bases, with 15 bases between them. Germline lookup yields CDR1 MNHEY and CDR2 SVGAGI. TCRdb keeps only in-frame clones here, not all; method: immunoSEQ multiplex PCR. The sample records about 100,000 clones, around 87% being singletons. A word on this clone: Its antigen is unidentified.

The chain joins TRBV6-5 to TRBJ2-2, with D perhaps TRBD2 (6 bases). This receptor was identified in an adult in good health. This specimen was peripheral blood, taken on day 0 of AZD1222 vaccination. The CDR3 reads CASSYSGGTYYGELFF. Written as DNA, the CDR3 is TGTGCCAGCAGTTACTCCGGCGGGACCTACTACGGGGAGCTGTTTTTT.